This T cell receptor beta chain appears in the sequencing data of a study of cytomegalovirus exposure and HLA in healthy donors. This clone was seen more than once but under ten times. Researchers ran the PCR with 60 Vbeta and 13 Jbeta primers. The data were produced by immunoSEQ multiplex PCR, yet TCRdb's version contains in-frame clones alone and is incomplete. The data contain over 95,000 clones, over 65% of them seen just once; the ten biggest clones take up less than 3.5%. Looked up from germline, CDR1 is LGHNA and CDR2 is YSLEER. V shed 3 bases and J 3 bases; nucleotides not matched to a gene: 3. The CDR3 sequence is 15 residues long.

The specimen was PBMCs. The chain recombines TRBV4-3 with TRBJ1-1; TRBD1 agrees at 11 bases. This TCR derives from a female donor in good health and CMV-seronegative. CDR3 amino acids: CASSQGDRGDTEAFF. The CDR3 DNA sequence: TGCGCCAGCAGCCAGGGGGACAGGGGGGACACTGAAGCTTTCTTT.